This T cell receptor beta chain is drawn from a study of T cell changes during pregnancy in multiple sclerosis. Produced via immunoSEQ multiplex PCR; TCRdb's table is partial and in-frame only. The profile shows tens of thousands of clones, around nine tenths of them singletons. The CDR3 spans 14 residues. With 1 base removed from V and 4 bases from J, the gap between germline ends came to 8 bases. Germline loops: CDR1 MNHNY, CDR2 SVGAGI (reference sequence). The source was CD4+ T cells from peripheral blood mononuclear cells, collected in the first trimester of pregnancy. This chain connects TRBV6-6 to TRBJ2-1; D gene ambiguous. The clonotype originates from a female donor in good health, enrolled as a control in a pregnancy study. CDR3 bases: TGTGCCAGCAGTTACTTGGGCGCATACAATGAGCAGTTCTTC. Translation: CASSYLGAYNEQFF.